This T cell receptor (beta chain) was identified during a study of molecular identifiers for immune sequencing clone quantification. The CDR3 has 13 residues. Between the trimmed V and J ends, which lost 7 bases and 2 bases, there was a span of 12 bases. Germline V gene data show CDR1 as MDHEN and CDR2 as SYDVKM. Preparation of the bulk TCR libraries relied on previously described methods and listed TCR primers. TCRdb called the PCR reads again in MiXCR, with one record for every CDR3 protein. The sample comprises about 100,000 distinct CDR3 sequences, roughly a third of which are singletons, and 4% to 5% rests with the top ten. General observations from the study: Spike-in Jurkat TCR RNA from a single cell reportedly registered among about a million naive cells.

As concerns this clonotype: Its target is unknown.

This clonotype was obtained from a human donor in good health. Some libraries in this study had Jurkat cell RNA spiked in. This chain links TRBV28 with TRBJ2-7; D is unresolved. The sequencing sample was made of naive CD8+ T cells from blood, with Jurkat cell RNA spiked in. As for subset: FACS-sorted CD8+CD4-CCR7+CD45RA+ naive T cells. CDR3 DNA: TGTGCCAGCAATAGGGCCTACACCTACGAGCAGTACTTC. Encoded protein: CASNRAYTYEQYF. The full variable domain, its missing parts supplied by reference TRBV28 and TRBJ2-7, is DVKVTQSSRYLVKRTGEKVFLECVQDMDHENMFWYRQDPGLGLRLIYFSYDVKMKEKGDIPEGYSVSREKKERFSLILESASTNQTSMYLCASNRAYTYEQYFGPGTRLTVT.